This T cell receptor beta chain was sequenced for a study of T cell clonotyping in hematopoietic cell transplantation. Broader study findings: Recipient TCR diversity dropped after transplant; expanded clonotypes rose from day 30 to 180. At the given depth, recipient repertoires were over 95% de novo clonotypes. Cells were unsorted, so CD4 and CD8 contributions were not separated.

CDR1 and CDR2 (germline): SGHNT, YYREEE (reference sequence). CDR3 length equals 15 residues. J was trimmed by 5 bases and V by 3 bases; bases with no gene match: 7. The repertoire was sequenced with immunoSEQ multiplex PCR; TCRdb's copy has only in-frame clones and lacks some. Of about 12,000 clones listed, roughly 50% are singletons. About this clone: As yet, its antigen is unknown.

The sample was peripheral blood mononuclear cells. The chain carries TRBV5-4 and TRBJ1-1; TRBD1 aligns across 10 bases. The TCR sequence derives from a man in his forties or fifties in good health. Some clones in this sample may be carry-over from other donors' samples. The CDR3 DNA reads TGTGCCAGCAGCTCCCCGGGACAGGGGTGGACTGAAGCTTTCTTT. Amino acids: CASSSPGQGWTEAFF.